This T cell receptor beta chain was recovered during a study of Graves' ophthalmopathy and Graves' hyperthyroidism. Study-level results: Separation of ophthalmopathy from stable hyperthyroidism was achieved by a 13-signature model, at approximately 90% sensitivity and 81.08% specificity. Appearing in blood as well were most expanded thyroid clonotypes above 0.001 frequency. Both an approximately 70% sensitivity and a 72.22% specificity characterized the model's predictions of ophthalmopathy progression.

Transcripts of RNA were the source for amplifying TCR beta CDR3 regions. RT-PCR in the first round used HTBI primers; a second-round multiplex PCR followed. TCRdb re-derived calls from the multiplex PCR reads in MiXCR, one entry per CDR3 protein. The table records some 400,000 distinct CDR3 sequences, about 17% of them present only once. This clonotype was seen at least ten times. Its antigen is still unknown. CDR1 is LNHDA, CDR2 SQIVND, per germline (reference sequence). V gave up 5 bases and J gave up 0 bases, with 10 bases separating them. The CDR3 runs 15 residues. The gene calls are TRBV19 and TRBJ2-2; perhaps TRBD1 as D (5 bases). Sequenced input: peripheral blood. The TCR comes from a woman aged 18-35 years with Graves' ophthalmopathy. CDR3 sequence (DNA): TGTGCCAGTAGTCCGACAGTGACGAACACCGGGGAGCTGTTTTTT. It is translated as CASSPTVTNTGELFF.